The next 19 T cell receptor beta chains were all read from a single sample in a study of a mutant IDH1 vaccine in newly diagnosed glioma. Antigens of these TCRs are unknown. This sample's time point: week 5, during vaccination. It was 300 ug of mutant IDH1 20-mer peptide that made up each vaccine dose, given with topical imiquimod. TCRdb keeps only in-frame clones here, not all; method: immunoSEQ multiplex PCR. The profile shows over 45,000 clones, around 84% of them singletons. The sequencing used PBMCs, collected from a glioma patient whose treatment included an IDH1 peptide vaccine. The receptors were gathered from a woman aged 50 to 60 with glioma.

The CDR3 nucleotides are TGTGCCAGCAGTTTAGACAGGGTCGAACAGCCCCAGCATTTT. It translates to CASSLDRVEQPQHF. The rearrangement links TRBV28 to TRBJ1-5, with 7 positions matching TRBD1. The V gene end was trimmed by 2 bases and the J gene end by 7 bases; junction bases not matched to a gene: 5. The CDR3 is made up of 14 amino acids. The germline gives CDR1 MDHEN, CDR2 SYDVKM.

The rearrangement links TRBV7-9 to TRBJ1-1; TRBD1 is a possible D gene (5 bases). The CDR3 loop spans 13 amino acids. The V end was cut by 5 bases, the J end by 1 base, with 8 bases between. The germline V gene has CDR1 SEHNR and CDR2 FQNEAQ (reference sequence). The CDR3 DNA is TGTGCCAGCAGCATACAGGAGAACACTGAAGCTTTCTTT. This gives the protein CASSIQENTEAFF. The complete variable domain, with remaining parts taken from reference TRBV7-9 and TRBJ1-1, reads DTGVSQNPRHKITKRGQNVTFRCDPISEHNRLYWYRQTLGQGPEFLTYFQNEAQLEKSRLLSDRFSAERPKGSFSTLEIQRTEQGDSAMYLCASSIQENTEAFFGQGTRLTVV.

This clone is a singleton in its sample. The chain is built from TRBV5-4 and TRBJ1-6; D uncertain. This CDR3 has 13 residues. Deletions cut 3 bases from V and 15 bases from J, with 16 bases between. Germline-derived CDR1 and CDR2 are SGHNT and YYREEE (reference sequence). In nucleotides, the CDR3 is TGTGCCAGCAGCTCCGAACGTGGAGCACTCCTCCACTTT. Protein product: CASSSERGALLHF.

DNA of the CDR3: TGTGCCAGCATCGATCCACAGGGACTGGCCAACGAGCAGTACTTC. Its translation is CASIDPQGLANEQYF. This chain uses TRBV6-1 with TRBJ2-7; either TRBD1 or TRBD2 may fit D (6 bases each). Germline V gives CDR1 MNHNS, CDR2 SASEGT. V lost 7 bases and J 5 bases, leaving 21 bases between the germline ends. This CDR3 contains 15 residues.

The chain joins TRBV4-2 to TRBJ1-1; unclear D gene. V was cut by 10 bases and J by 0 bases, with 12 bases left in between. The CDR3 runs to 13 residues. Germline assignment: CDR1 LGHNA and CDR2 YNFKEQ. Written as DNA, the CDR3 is TGTGCCACTGGGCAGAGGTTGAACACTGAAGCTTTCTTT. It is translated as CATGQRLNTEAFF.

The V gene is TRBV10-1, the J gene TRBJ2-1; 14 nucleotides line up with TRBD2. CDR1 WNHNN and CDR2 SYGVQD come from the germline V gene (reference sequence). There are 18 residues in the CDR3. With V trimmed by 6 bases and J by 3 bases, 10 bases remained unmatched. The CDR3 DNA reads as TGCGCCAGCAGCGCCGGCGGGACTAGCGGGGGAGACTACAATGAGCAGTTCTTC. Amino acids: CASSAGGTSGGDYNEQFF.

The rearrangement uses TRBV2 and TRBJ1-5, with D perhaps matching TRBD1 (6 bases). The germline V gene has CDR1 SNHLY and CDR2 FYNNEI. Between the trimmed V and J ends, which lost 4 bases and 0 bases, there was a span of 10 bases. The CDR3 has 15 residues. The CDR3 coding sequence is TGTGCCAGCAGTGGAACAGGGTATAGCAATCAGCCCCAGCATTTT. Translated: CASSGTGYSNQPQHF.

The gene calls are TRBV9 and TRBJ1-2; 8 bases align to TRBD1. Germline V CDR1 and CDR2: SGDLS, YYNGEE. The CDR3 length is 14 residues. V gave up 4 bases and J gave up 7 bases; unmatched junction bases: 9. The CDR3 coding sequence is TGTGCCAGCAGCCTCGGACAGGGAAAGCGTGGCTACACCTTC. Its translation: CASSLGQGKRGYTF.

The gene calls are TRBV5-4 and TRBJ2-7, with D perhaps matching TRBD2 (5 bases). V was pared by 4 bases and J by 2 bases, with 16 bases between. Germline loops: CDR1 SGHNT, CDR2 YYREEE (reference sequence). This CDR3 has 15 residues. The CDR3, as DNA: TGTGCCAGCAGCCTTACCGGACTTAAAACCTACGAGCAGTACTTC. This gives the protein CASSLTGLKTYEQYF.

In DNA form, the CDR3 reads TGCGCCAGCAGCTTGGGCTCCGCGGGGGGGCCACAAAATACGCAGTATTTT. It yields the protein CASSLGSAGGPQNTQYF. The J gene is TRBJ2-3, the V gene TRBV5-1; 9 bases line up with TRBD2. With 0 bases clipped from V and 7 bases from J, the junction kept 12 bases outside the gene matches. The CDR3 consists of 17 residues. Germline CDR1 SGHRS, CDR2 YFSETQ.

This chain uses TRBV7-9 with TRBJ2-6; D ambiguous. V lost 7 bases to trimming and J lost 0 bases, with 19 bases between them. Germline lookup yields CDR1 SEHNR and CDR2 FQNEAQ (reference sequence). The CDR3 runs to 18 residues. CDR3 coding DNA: TGTGCCAGCACCTTGACCCGTGACCTACCCTCTGGGGCCAACGTCCTGACTTTC. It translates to CASTLTRDLPSGANVLTF.

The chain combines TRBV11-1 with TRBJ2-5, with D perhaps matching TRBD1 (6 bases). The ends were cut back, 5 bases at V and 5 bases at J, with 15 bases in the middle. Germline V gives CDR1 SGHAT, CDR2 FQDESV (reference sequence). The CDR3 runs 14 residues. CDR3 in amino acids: CASSPYRVGETQYF. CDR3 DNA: TGTGCCAGCAGCCCCTACAGGGTAGGGGAGACCCAGTACTTC.

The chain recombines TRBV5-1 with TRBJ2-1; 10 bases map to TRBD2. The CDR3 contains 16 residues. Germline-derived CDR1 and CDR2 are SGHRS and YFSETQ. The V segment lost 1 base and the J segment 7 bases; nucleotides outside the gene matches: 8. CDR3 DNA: TGCGCCAGCAGCTTGCGGATAGCGGGGGGTCAGAATGAGCAGTTCTTC. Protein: CASSLRIAGGQNEQFF.

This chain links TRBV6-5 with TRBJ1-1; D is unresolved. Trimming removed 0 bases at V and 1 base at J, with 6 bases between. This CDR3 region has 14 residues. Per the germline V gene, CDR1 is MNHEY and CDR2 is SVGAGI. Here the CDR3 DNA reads TGTGCCAGCAGTTACTCAAACCAGAACACTGAAGCTTTCTTT. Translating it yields CASSYSNQNTEAFF.

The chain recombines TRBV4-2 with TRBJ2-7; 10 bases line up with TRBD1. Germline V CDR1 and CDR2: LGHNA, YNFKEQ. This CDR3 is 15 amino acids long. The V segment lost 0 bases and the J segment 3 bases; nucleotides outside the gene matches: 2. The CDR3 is CASSQEGQGLYEQYF. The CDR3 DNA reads TGTGCCAGCAGCCAAGAGGGACAGGGGCTCTACGAGCAGTACTTC.

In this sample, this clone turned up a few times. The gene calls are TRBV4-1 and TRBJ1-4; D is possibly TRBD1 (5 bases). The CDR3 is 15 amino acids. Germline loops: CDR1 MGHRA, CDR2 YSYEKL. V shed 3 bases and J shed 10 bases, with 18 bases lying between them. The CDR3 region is CASSQAGTSGGKLFF. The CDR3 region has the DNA TGCGCCAGCAGCCAGGCCGGGACCTCGGGTGGAAAACTGTTTTTT.

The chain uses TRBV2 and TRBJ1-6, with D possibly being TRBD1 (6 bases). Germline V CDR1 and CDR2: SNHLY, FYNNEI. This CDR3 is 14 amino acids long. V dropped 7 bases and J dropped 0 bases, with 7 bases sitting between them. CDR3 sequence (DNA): TGTGCCAGCATCAGGGGCTCCTATAATTCACCCCTCCACTTT. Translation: CASIRGSYNSPLHF.

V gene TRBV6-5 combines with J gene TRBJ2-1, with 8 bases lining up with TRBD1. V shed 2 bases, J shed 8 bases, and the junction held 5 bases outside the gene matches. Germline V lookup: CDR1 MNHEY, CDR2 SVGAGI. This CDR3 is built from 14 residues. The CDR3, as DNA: TGTGCCAGCAGTTACAAGGCAGGGGGCCATGAGCAGTTCTTC. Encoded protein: CASSYKAGGHEQFF.

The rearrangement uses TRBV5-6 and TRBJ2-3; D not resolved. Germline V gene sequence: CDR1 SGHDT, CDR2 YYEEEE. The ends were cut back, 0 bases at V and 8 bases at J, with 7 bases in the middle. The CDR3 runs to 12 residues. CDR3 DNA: TGTGCCAGCAGCTTGGGCCTAGGTACGCAGTATTTT. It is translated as CASSLGLGTQYF. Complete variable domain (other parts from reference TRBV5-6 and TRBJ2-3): DAGVTQSPTHLIKTRGQQVTLRCSPKSGHDTVSWYQQALGQGPQFIFQYYEEEERQRGNFPDRFSGHQFPNYSSELNVNALLLGDSALYLCASSLGLGTQYFGPGTRLTVL.